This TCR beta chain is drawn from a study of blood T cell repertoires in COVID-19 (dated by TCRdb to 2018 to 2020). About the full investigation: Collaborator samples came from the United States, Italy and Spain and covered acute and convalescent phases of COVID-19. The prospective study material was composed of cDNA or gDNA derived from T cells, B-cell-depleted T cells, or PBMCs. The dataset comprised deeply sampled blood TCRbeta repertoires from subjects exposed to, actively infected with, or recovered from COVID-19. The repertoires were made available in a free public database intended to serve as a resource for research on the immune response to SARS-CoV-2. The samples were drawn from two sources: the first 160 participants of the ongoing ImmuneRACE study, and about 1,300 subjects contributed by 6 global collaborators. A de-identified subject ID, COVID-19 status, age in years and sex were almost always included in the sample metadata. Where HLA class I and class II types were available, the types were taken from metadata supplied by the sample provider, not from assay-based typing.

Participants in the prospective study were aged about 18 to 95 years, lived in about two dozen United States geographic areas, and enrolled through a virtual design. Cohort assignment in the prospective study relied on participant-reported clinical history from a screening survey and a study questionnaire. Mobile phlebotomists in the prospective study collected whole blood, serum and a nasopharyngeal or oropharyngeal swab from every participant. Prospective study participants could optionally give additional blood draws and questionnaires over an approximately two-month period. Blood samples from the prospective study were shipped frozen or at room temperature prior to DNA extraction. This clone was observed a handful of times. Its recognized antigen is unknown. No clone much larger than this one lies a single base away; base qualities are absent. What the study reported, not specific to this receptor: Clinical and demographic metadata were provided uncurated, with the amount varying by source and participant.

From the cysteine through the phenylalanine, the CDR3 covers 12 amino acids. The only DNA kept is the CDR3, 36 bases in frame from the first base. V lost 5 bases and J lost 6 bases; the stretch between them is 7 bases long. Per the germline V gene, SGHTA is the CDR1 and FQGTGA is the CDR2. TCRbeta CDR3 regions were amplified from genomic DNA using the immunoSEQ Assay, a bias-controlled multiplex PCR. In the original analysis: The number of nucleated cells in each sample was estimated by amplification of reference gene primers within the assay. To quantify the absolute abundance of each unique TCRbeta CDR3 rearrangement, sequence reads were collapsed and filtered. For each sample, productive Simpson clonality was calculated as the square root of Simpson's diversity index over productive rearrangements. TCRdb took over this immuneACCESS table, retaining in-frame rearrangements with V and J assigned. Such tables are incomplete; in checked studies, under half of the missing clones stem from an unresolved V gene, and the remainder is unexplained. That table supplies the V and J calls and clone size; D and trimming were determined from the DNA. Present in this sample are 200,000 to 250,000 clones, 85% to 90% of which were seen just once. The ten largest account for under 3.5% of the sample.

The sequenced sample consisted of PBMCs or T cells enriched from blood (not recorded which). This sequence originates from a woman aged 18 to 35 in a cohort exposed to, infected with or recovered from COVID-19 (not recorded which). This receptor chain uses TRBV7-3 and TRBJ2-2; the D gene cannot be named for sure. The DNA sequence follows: TGTGCCAGCAGCGTACAGCCCGGGGAGCTGTTTTTT. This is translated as CASSVQPGELFF.